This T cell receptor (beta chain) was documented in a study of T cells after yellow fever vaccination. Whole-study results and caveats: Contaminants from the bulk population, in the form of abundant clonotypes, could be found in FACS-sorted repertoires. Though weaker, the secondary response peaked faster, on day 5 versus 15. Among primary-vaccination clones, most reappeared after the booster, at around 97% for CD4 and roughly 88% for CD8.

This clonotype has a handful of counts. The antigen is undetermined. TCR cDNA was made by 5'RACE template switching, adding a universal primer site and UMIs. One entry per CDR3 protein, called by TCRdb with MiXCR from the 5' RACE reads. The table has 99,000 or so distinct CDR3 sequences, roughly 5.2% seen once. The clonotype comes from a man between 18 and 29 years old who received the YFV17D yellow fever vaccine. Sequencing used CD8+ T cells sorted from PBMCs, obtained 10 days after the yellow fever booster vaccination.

The CDR3 bases are TGCGCCAGCAGCCAAGTACAGGGGGCGTTTTCCGGGGAGCTGTTTTTT. Its protein is CASSQVQGAFSGELFF. The chain links TRBV4-1 to TRBJ2-2; 9 nucleotides agree with TRBD1. This CDR3 is 16 amino acids long. Germline CDR1 and CDR2: MGHRA and YSYEKL. V shed 1 base, J shed 6 bases, and the junction held 6 bases outside the gene matches.